These T cell receptor beta chains were read from a single sample in a study of T cell repertoires in cytomegalovirus infection. TCRdb re-derived calls from the reads in MiXCR, one entry per CDR3 protein. The repertoire consists of about 360,000 distinct CDR3 sequences, with approximately 18% occurring once and the leading ten covering less than 9.5%. What was sequenced was PBMCs. The source is a human donor in good health (CMV status not recorded). Some clones in this sample may be carry-over from other donors' samples. The CDR3 runs from the conserved cysteine through the conserved F or W. The D gene is left open where the match is weak. Not every row has a clone size; where given, it reads once, few, many or a size class.

clone_size d_call j_call v_call cdr3_nt cdr3_aa
few NA TRBJ2-7 TRBV10-3 TGTGCCATCAGAGCAGGGGGGGGTATATACGAGCAGTACTTC CAIRAGGGIYEQYF
NA TRBD1 TRBJ1-4 TRBV19 TGTGCCAGTACGCAGGGGGCCACTAATGAAAAACTGTTTTTT CASTQGATNEKLFF
many NA TRBJ1-4 TRBV12-3/TRBV12-4 TGTGCCAGCAGTTTAGGAAATGAAAAACTGTTTTTT CASSLGNEKLFF
many TRBD2 TRBJ2-7 TRBV7-2 TGTGCCAGCAGCGTGGGACTAGAAAAGCTCGAGCAGTACTTC CASSVGLEKLEQYF
few NA TRBJ2-5 TRBV7-2 TGTGCCAGCAGCCCTACGATAGAGACCCAGTACTTC CASSPTIETQYF
NA TRBD1 TRBJ1-2 TRBV28 TGTGCCAGCAGTCCATCGACAGGGCCCTACGGCTACACCTTC CASSPSTGPYGYTF
many NA TRBJ2-7 TRBV7-2 TGTGCCAGCAGCTTAAGTCCTCGCGGGACCCGGGGCGAGCAGTACTTC CASSLSPRGTRGEQYF
many NA TRBJ1-6 TRBV7-2 TGTGCCAGCAGCCTCTGGAGCTCCTATAATTCACCCCTCCACTTT CASSLWSSYNSPLHF
NA NA TRBJ1-1 TRBV12-3/TRBV12-4 TGTGCCAGCAGTAACCTTCTGGCAGCTGAAGCTTTCTTT CASSNLLAAEAFF
NA NA TRBJ1-2 TRBV12-3/TRBV12-4 TGTGCCAGCAGCATACCTCAGGGAAATGGCTACACCTTC CASSIPQGNGYTF
few TRBD2 TRBJ2-1 TRBV5-4 TGTGCCAGCAGCTACCATCTAGCGGATACGTACAATGAGCAGTTCTTC CASSYHLADTYNEQFF
few TRBD2 TRBJ2-1 TRBV6-1 TGTGCCAGCAGTGGATCCCTACTACTAGCGAGAATCTACAATGAGCAGTTCTTC CASSGSLLLARIYNEQFF
many TRBD1 TRBJ1-4 TRBV7-2 TGTGCCAGCAGCCCCTACAGGGGAAATGAAAAACTGTTTTTT CASSPYRGNEKLFF
many NA TRBJ1-3 TRBV7-2 TGTGCCAGCAGCTTGCTCGACACATCTCTCTCTGGAAACACCATATATTTT CASSLLDTSLSGNTIYF
NA NA TRBJ2-1 TRBV27 TGTGCCAGCAGGTCGGGGGCCAATGAGCAGTTCTTC CASRSGANEQFF
NA NA TRBJ2-1 TRBV20-1 TGCAGTGCGAGAGGGGTTCTAGAACTCTTC CSARGVLELF
NA TRBD2 TRBJ2-1 TRBV19 TGTGCCAGTAGTATGGGGGGGGACTACAATGAGCAGTTCTTC CASSMGGDYNEQFF
few TRBD2 TRBJ2-1 TRBV4-3 TGCGCCAGCAGCCAAGATCTCTCAGGGACTATCCACAATGAGCAGTTCTTC CASSQDLSGTIHNEQFF
NA NA TRBJ1-5 TRBV2 TGTGCCAGCAGTGGCCCCTACGCTCAGCCCCAGCATTTT CASSGPYAQPQHF
NA NA TRBJ2-3 TRBV5-1 TGCGCCAGCAGTTCGCGCCCAAGCACAGATACGCAGTATTTT CASSSRPSTDTQYF
NA TRBD1 TRBJ2-7 TRBV19 TGTGCCAGTAGTACTCCGGGACAGTGGTACGAGCAGTACTTC CASSTPGQWYEQYF
few TRBD1 TRBJ2-7 TRBV6-1 TGTGCCAGCAGCCGCAGACAGGGGGTCTACGAGCAGTACTTC CASSRRQGVYEQYF
NA TRBD2 TRBJ2-1 TRBV20-1 TGCAGTGCTGTGAGCGGGACCGACGAATACAATGAGCAGTCCTTC CSAVSGTDEYNEQSF
many NA TRBJ1-5 TRBV7-2 TGTGCCAGCAGCTTTACAGAGCGGGGCAATCAGCCCCAGCATTTT CASSFTERGNQPQHF
many NA TRBJ2-1 TRBV7-2 TGTGCCAGCAGCTTAGATCAGGACCATCACAATGAGCAGTTCTTC CASSLDQDHHNEQFF
few TRBD2 TRBJ2-5 TRBV20-1 TGCAGTGCTGGACCGGCCGGGACTACCCAAGAGACCCAGTACTTC CSAGPAGTTQETQYF
many TRBD1 TRBJ1-2 TRBV7-2 TGTGCCAGCAGCTCACAACAGGGGGCTGAAGGCTACACCTTC CASSSQQGAEGYTF
few TRBD1 TRBJ1-2 TRBV4-1 TGCGCCAGCAGCCAAGCGGACAGGGGGGACTATGGCTACACCTTC CASSQADRGDYGYTF
many TRBD2 TRBJ2-5 TRBV7-2 TGTGCCAGCACGAGCGGGAGTTTAAAGGAGACCCAGTACTTC CASTSGSLKETQYF
few TRBD1 TRBJ1-5 TRBV19 TGTGCCAGTAGTATTGGAGGGGGCCGTGGTCAGCCCCAGCATTTT CASSIGGGRGQPQHF
NA NA TRBJ1-2 TRBV28 TGTGCCAGCCGTGACTCGGGGTTGGACTATGGCTACACCTTC CASRDSGLDYGYTF
NA NA TRBJ2-3 TRBV19 TGTGCCAGTAGTATTTCGAGGGGGGCAGATACGCAGTATTTT CASSISRGADTQYF
few NA TRBJ2-7 TRBV18 TGTGCCAGCTCACCCCAACACTACGAGCAGTACTTC CASSPQHYEQYF
many NA TRBJ2-7 TRBV7-2 TGTGCCAGCAGCCCAATTTTCCAGGGCGAGCAGTACTTC CASSPIFQGEQYF
NA NA TRBJ1-4 TRBV5-5 TGTGCCAGCAGCCCAACCGGGATGACTAATGAAAAACTGTTTTTT CASSPTGMTNEKLFF
many TRBD1 TRBJ1-2 TRBV12-3/TRBV12-4 TGTGCCAGCAGTATACAGGGGAACTATGGCTACACCTTC CASSIQGNYGYTF
NA TRBD1 TRBJ2-1 TRBV20-1 TGCAGTGCCGTTCCGGGACAGGGAGGCAATGAGCAGTTCTTC CSAVPGQGGNEQFF
few NA TRBJ1-1 TRBV7-9 TGTGCCAGCAGCGCGACCGGGCGGGTGAACACTGAAGCTTTCTTT CASSATGRVNTEAFF
many TRBD2 TRBJ2-1 TRBV7-4 TGTGCCAGCAGCTTAGGGGCCCTTGGCGGGAGGGCTCAGGAGCAGTTCTTC CASSLGALGGRAQEQFF
NA NA TRBJ1-1 TRBV29-1 TGCAGCGTTGGTGACACTGAAGCTTTCTTT CSVGDTEAFF
many NA TRBJ2-1 TRBV18 TGTGCCAGCTCACCTGGGCTAGCGAGATACAATGAGCAGTTCTTC CASSPGLARYNEQFF
NA NA TRBJ2-1 TRBV4-3 TGCGCCAGCAGCCAAGATAGGCAGGGCGATGAGCAGTTCTTC CASSQDRQGDEQFF
few TRBD1 TRBJ1-2 TRBV7-2 TGTGCCAGCAGCCCCGGGACAGGCTCGGTTGGCTACACCTTC CASSPGTGSVGYTF